This TCR beta chain came from a study of cytomegalovirus exposure and HLA in healthy donors. For this clone: Its specificity is unknown.

Germline CDR1 reads MGHRA; CDR2 reads YSYEKL. V shed 1 base and J shed 2 bases, with 16 bases lying between them. The CDR3 has 17 residues. Primers for the PCR totalled 60 Vbeta and 13 Jbeta. This table comes from immunoSEQ multiplex PCR, and its TCRdb copy is limited to in-frame clones, with some not included. The sample records 200,000 to 250,000 clones, over 70% being singletons. General study points: Later examination showed HLA-associated TCR beta chains had greater clonal expansion than equally common others. Accurate prediction of HLA-A and HLA-B alleles (for most subjects) was reportedly achieved from TCR beta sequences. Prior analysis indicated that the majority of TCR beta V segments exhibited productivity approximately 87% or approximately 30% of the time.

The sequenced material came from PBMCs. The V gene is TRBV4-1, the J gene TRBJ2-3, with D maybe TRBD1 (5 bases). This receptor was taken from a woman in her sixties or seventies in good health and CMV-seropositive. The CDR3 sequence is CASSQAGHLSVTDTQYF. As DNA, the CDR3 is TGCGCCAGCAGCCAAGCCGGACATCTTTCAGTCACAGATACGCAGTATTTT.